These 30 T cell receptor beta chains were all obtained from the same sample, sequenced in a study of shared T cell receptors in the human thymus. TCRdb's copy holds only in-frame clones and misses some; the assay was immunoSEQ multiplex PCR. The sample lists hundreds of thousands of clones, approximately 89% occurring once. The sample was also linked to a second study, of human thymus T cells.

The material sequenced was thymocytes. The receptors derive from a boy younger than two with a congenital heart defect.

This chain joins TRBV4-3 and TRBJ2-4, with 8 bases aligning to TRBD2. The CDR3 consists of 17 residues. Per the germline V gene, CDR1 is LGHNA and CDR2 is YSLEER. The trim removed 3 bases at V and 1 base at J, leaving 8 bases unmatched. CDR3 amino acids: CASSQELAVNAKNIQYF. In DNA form, the CDR3 reads TGCGCCAGCAGCCAGGAACTAGCGGTCAACGCCAAAAACATTCAGTACTTC.

V and J are TRBV4-2 and TRBJ2-3, with a possible D match to TRBD1 (6 bases). V shed 1 base and J shed 0 bases, with 11 bases lying between them. The CDR3 contains 16 residues. From germline, CDR1 is LGHNA and CDR2 YNFKEQ. The CDR3: CASSQGGGPSTDTQYF. CDR3 sequence (DNA): TGTGCCAGCAGCCAAGGTGGGGGCCCTAGCACAGATACGCAGTATTTT.

This clone was recorded once. The chain employs TRBV7-9 and TRBJ2-7, with 10 bases aligning to TRBD1. Germline V gene lookup returns CDR1 SEHNR and CDR2 FQNEAQ (reference sequence). V gave up 5 bases and J gave up 5 bases; unmatched junction bases: 9. The CDR3 is 15 residues long. CDR3 loop: CASSPDRGLYHEQYF. DNA for the CDR3: TGTGCCAGCAGCCCTGACAGGGGGCTTTACCACGAGCAGTACTTC.

The rearrangement joins TRBV5-8 to TRBJ1-1, with TRBD1 matching over 7 bases. J gave up 2 bases and V 4 bases, and 8 bases lay outside the gene matches. Germline values: CDR1 SGHTS, CDR2 YDEGEE. This CDR3 region has 15 residues. In nucleotides, the CDR3 is TGTGCCAGCAGCCCACGGACAGGCGTTAACACTGAAGCTTTCTTT. It specifies CASSPRTGVNTEAFF.

The gene calls are TRBV5-8 and TRBJ1-1, with TRBD1 as a possible D gene (5 bases). The CDR3 length is 16 residues. Germline assignment: CDR1 SGHTS and CDR2 YDEGEE. V lost 6 bases, J lost 0 bases, and 18 bases lay in between. DNA for the CDR3: TGTGCCAGCACCATAAAACGGGGGGACCTGAACACTGAAGCTTTCTTT. Translated: CASTIKRGDLNTEAFF.

This chain connects TRBV9 to TRBJ2-7; 9 nucleotides line up with TRBD2. Germline trimming cut 0 bases from V and 3 bases from J; bases unmatched to any gene: 7. Germline CDR1 is SGDLS and CDR2 is YYNGEE. This CDR3 has 16 residues. CDR3 sequence (DNA): TGTGCCAGCAGCGTAGAGGGTAGCGGGAGCTTCTACGAGCAGTACTTC. Amino acids: CASSVEGSGSFYEQYF.

The rearrangement links TRBV5-1 to TRBJ2-7, with TRBD2 matching 13 bases. The CDR3 has 18 residues. Germline V gives CDR1 SGHRS, CDR2 YFSETQ. The ends lost 4 bases at V and 0 bases at J; junction bases unmatched: 10. The CDR3 loop is CASSPVPGLAGSSYEQYF. CDR3 coding DNA: TGCGCCAGCAGCCCGGTTCCGGGACTAGCGGGAAGCTCCTACGAGCAGTACTTC.

A note on this clone: Other DNA sequences in this sample translate to the same CDR3. This chain joins TRBV28 and TRBJ1-3, with 8 nucleotides matching TRBD1. Germline assignment: CDR1 MDHEN and CDR2 SYDVKM. This CDR3 has 15 amino acids. Trimming removed 3 bases from V and 2 bases from J; junction bases left unmatched: 3. This chain's CDR3 is CASSFRTGTGNTIYF. CDR3 DNA sequence: TGTGCCAGCAGTTTTCGGACAGGGACTGGAAACACCATATATTTT.

The V call is TRBV9, the J call TRBJ2-5; D not resolved. Germline CDR1 and CDR2: SGDLS and YYNGEE. The CDR3 contains 14 residues. V was pared by 2 bases and J by 1 base, with 9 bases between. The CDR3 sequence is CASSVLASQETQYF. CDR3 bases: TGTGCCAGCAGCGTCTTGGCTTCCCAAGAGACCCAGTACTTC.

The chain combines TRBV28 with TRBJ1-4; possible D gene TRBD1, 6 bases. The V end was cut by 5 bases, the J end by 5 bases, with 15 bases between. Germline V gives CDR1 MDHEN, CDR2 SYDVKM. CDR3 length: 15 amino acids. The CDR3 bases are TGTGCCAGCAGTCGCTGGACAGACCTAAATGAAAAACTGTTTTTT. It is translated as CASSRWTDLNEKLFF.

The V and J genes are TRBV4-1 and TRBJ2-7; 9 bases line up with TRBD1. CDR1 and CDR2 from the germline V gene are MGHRA and YSYEKL. V was pared by 0 bases and J by 4 bases, with 19 bases of the junction left unmatched. The CDR3 contains 20 residues. CDR3 DNA: TGCGCCAGCAGCCAAGATCTTGTCGCTAAAACGGGACAGGGTGATTACGAGCAGTACTTC. It translates to CASSQDLVAKTGQGDYEQYF.

The chain links TRBV5-1 to TRBJ2-2; D remains ambiguous. CDR1 SGHRS and CDR2 YFSETQ come from the germline V gene. The CDR3 spans 13 residues. V was clipped by 4 bases and J by 4 bases, with 8 bases between them. The DNA for the CDR3 is TGCGCCAGCAGCCTTACTTCCACCGGGGAGCTGTTTTTT. As protein: CASSLTSTGELFF. Full variable domain (rest looked up from reference TRBV5-1 and TRBJ2-2): KAGVTQTPRYLIKTRGQQVTLSCSPISGHRSVSWYQQTPGQGLQFLFEYFSETQRNKGNFPGRFSGRQFSNSRSEMNVSTLELGDSALYLCASSLTSTGELFFGEGSRLTVL.

The gene calls are TRBV14 and TRBJ1-2; 7 bases map to TRBD1. The V gene end was trimmed by 4 bases and the J gene end by 7 bases; junction bases not matched to a gene: 15. Per the germline V gene, CDR1 is SGHDN and CDR2 is FVKESK. This CDR3 comprises 16 residues. CDR3 in DNA: TGTGCCAGCAGCCGGGGGATGAGGACAGGTGAGCGTGGCTACACCTTC. Translated, it gives CASSRGMRTGERGYTF. The whole variable domain, filled in from reference TRBV14 and TRBJ1-2, reads EAGVTQFPSHSVIEKGQTVTLRCDPISGHDNLYWYRRVMGKEIKFLLHFVKESKQDESGMPNNRFLAERTGGTYSTLKVQPAELEDSGVYFCASSRGMRTGERGYTFGSGTRLTVV.

The V call is TRBV5-5, the J call TRBJ2-7, with D uncertain. V shed 4 bases and J shed 3 bases, with 11 bases lying between them. There are 13 residues in the CDR3. Germline V gene lookup returns CDR1 SGHKS and CDR2 YYEKEE (reference sequence). The CDR3 sequence: CASSRQVVYEQYF. In nucleotides, the CDR3 is TGTGCCAGCAGCCGCCAGGTGGTCTACGAGCAGTACTTC. Full variable domain (outside the CDR3, taken from reference TRBV5-5 and TRBJ2-7): DAGVTQSPTHLIKTRGQQVTLRCSPISGHKSVSWYQQVLGQGPQFIFQYYEKEERGRGNFPDRFSARQFPNYSSELNVNALLLGDSALYLCASSRQVVYEQYFGPGTRLTVT.

The chain carries TRBV7-2 and TRBJ2-7; D unresolved. V lost 3 bases, J lost 3 bases, and 15 bases lay in between. This CDR3 has 15 amino acids. The germline V gene encodes CDR1 SGHTA and CDR2 FQGNSA. The CDR3 protein is CASSFEDTIYYEQYF. CDR3 nucleotides: TGTGCCAGCAGCTTTGAAGATACCATCTACTACGAGCAGTACTTC.

This chain uses TRBV10-1 with TRBJ2-1; the match to TRBD2 covers 10 bases. V dropped 4 bases and J dropped 6; count of bases not matched to a gene: 9. The CDR3 has 16 residues. CDR1 and CDR2 from the germline V gene are WNHNN and SYGVQD (reference sequence). CDR3 sequence reads: CASSATSGKTGNEQFF. The CDR3 DNA follows: TGCGCCAGCAGTGCTACTAGCGGGAAGACGGGCAATGAGCAGTTCTTC.

This rearrangement joins TRBV9 to TRBJ2-2; D gene ambiguous. The CDR3 has 14 amino acids. Deletions cut 0 bases from V and 3 bases from J, with 6 bases between. Per the germline V gene, CDR1 is SGDLS and CDR2 is YYNGEE. CDR3 sequence reads: CASSVGADTGELFF. As DNA, the CDR3 is TGTGCCAGCAGCGTAGGGGCTGACACCGGGGAGCTGTTTTTT. Using reference TRBV9 and TRBJ2-2 for the parts outside the CDR3, the full variable domain is DSGVTQTPKHLITATGQRVTLRCSPRSGDLSVYWYQQSLDQGLQFLIQYYNGEERAKGNILERFSAQQFPDLHSELNLSSLELGDSALYFCASSVGADTGELFFGEGSRLTVL.

The V call is TRBV28, the J call TRBJ1-1, with D possibly matching TRBD1 (6 bases). The CDR3 covers 15 residues. Germline values: CDR1 MDHEN, CDR2 SYDVKM. V was shortened by 3 bases and J by 1 base, with 12 bases between the two germline ends. The CDR3: CASSLVDRWNTEAFF. The CDR3 nucleotides are TGTGCCAGCAGTTTGGTTGACAGGTGGAACACTGAAGCTTTCTTT.

This clone was detected once. The chain links TRBV7-2 to TRBJ2-5, with 7 positions matching TRBD1. The J segment lost 5 bases and the V segment lost 1 base, leaving 7 bases of the junction unmatched. The CDR3 is made up of 15 amino acids. CDR1 and CDR2 from the germline V gene are SGHTA and FQGNSA. The CDR3 loop is CASSLGTGSVETQYF. CDR3 bases: TGTGCCAGCAGCTTAGGGACAGGATCGGTTGAGACCCAGTACTTC.

The chain employs TRBV4-1 and TRBJ2-5; 11 nucleotides agree with TRBD2. V shed 0 bases, J shed 4 bases, and the junction held 16 bases outside the gene matches. This CDR3 spans 20 amino acids. Germline V gives CDR1 MGHRA, CDR2 YSYEKL. DNA of the CDR3: TGCGCCAGCAGCCAAGAAACCCGCTTCTCGGTAGCGGGGGGGCTAGAGACCCAGTACTTC. Encoded protein: CASSQETRFSVAGGLETQYF.

This chain connects TRBV11-2 to TRBJ1-2; D uncertain. The CDR3 runs 13 residues. The V and J ends lost 1 base and 4 bases respectively, with 7 bases between them. CDR1 and CDR2 from the germline V gene are SGHAT and FQNNGV. CDR3 DNA sequence: TGTGCCAGCAGCTTAGTACGCAGCTATGGCTACACCTTC. Its protein is CASSLVRSYGYTF.

This sequence joins TRBV7-2 and TRBJ2-3; TRBD1 matches at 11 bases. V gave up 4 bases and J gave up 2 bases; unmatched junction bases: 14. Germline CDR1 and CDR2: SGHTA and FQGNSA. This CDR3 is 19 amino acids long. The CDR3 DNA reads TGTGCCAGCAGCTCTCACACCTTAGGACAGGGGGCTTTCACAGATACGCAGTATTTT. The encoded protein is CASSSHTLGQGAFTDTQYF. Full variable domain (remainder filled in from reference TRBV7-2 and TRBJ2-3): GAGVSQSPSNKVTEKGKDVELRCDPISGHTALYWYRQSLGQGLEFLIYFQGNSAPDKSGLPSDRFSAERTGGSVSTLTIQRTQQEDSAVYLCASSSHTLGQGAFTDTQYFGPGTRLTVL.

The V and J genes are TRBV10-3 and TRBJ2-5; a weak D match, TRBD2 (5 bases). Germline CDR1 and CDR2: ENHRY and SYGVKD. Trimming took 6 bases from V and 1 from J, leaving 12 bases between them. This CDR3 has 14 amino acids. The CDR3 DNA is TGTGCCATCAGCGGGAACAGCTTCCAAGAGACCCAGTACTTC. Translating gives CAISGNSFQETQYF.

The chain carries TRBV11-2 and TRBJ2-7; perhaps TRBD2 as D (6 bases). The CDR3 is made up of 13 amino acids. Germline V CDR1 and CDR2: SGHAT, FQNNGV. Trimming left V 1 base short and J 4 bases short, with 8 bases between. This chain's CDR3 is CASSLATRYEQYF. In DNA, the CDR3 is TGTGCCAGCAGCTTAGCGACTAGATACGAGCAGTACTTC.

The chain carries TRBV4-3 and TRBJ1-3, with D perhaps matching TRBD1 (5 bases). The CDR3 is 15 residues long. Germline CDR1 and CDR2: LGHNA and YSLEER. V lost 0 bases and J lost 8, with 14 bases in between. The CDR3 region is CASSQDSTAGDTIYF. The CDR3 DNA is TGCGCCAGCAGCCAAGATTCAACAGCGGGGGACACCATATATTTT.

V gene TRBV6-1 combines with J gene TRBJ2-1; D may be TRBD1 (6 bases). The CDR3 runs to 19 residues. Trimming cost V 4 bases and J 3 bases, with 25 bases left between them. From germline, CDR1 is MNHNS and CDR2 SASEGT. The DNA for the CDR3 is TGTGCCAGCAGTGCAGTGAGCCTTGGTGCAGGGGATGGCTACAATGAGCAGTTCTTC. This sequence encodes CASSAVSLGAGDGYNEQFF.

This chain uses TRBV5-1 with TRBJ1-2; 8 nucleotides align to TRBD1. CDR1 and CDR2 (germline): SGHRS, YFSETQ. The CDR3 loop spans 20 amino acids. The J segment lost 4 bases and the V segment lost 3 bases, leaving 23 bases of the junction unmatched. This CDR3 reads CASSYYYSNTGQGEVYGYTF. The CDR3 DNA reads TGCGCCAGCAGCTACTATTACTCTAACACCGGACAGGGAGAAGTCTATGGCTACACCTTC. Full variable domain (missing parts from reference TRBV5-1 and TRBJ1-2): KAGVTQTPRYLIKTRGQQVTLSCSPISGHRSVSWYQQTPGQGLQFLFEYFSETQRNKGNFPGRFSGRQFSNSRSEMNVSTLELGDSALYLCASSYYYSNTGQGEVYGYTFGSGTRLTVV.

The genes are TRBV7-2 and TRBJ2-6, with D maybe TRBD1 (5 bases). V shed 5 bases and J shed 0 bases, with 17 bases lying between them. The CDR3 is 18 amino acids. Per germline, CDR1 SGHTA and CDR2 FQGNSA. The CDR3 region is CASSVQDREPSGANVLTF. CDR3 coding DNA: TGTGCCAGCAGCGTACAGGACCGCGAGCCCTCTGGGGCCAACGTCCTGACTTTC.

The CDR3 DNA is TGTGCCAGCAGCGTAGCGAGCGGGGAGACGTACGAGCAGTACTTC. It translates to CASSVASGETYEQYF. V and J are TRBV9 and TRBJ2-7; 7 nucleotides match TRBD2. Per the germline V gene, CDR1 is SGDLS and CDR2 is YYNGEE. V lost 0 bases, J lost 4 bases, and 7 bases stayed unmatched. The CDR3 is 15 amino acids.

This chain links TRBV4-3 with TRBJ2-3, with D perhaps matching TRBD1 (6 bases). Germline V gene data show CDR1 as LGHNA and CDR2 as YSLEER. This CDR3 has 14 residues. Trimming stripped 1 base from V and 2 bases from J, with 7 bases between. The CDR3 loop is CASSQGGPTDTQYF. The CDR3 DNA reads as TGCGCCAGCAGCCAAGGGGGGCCCACAGATACGCAGTATTTT.